This TCR beta chain was recovered during a study of beta chain features in type 1 diabetes. The wider study: Sorted cell examination encompassed about 110,000,000 cells across all samples.

This CDR3 is built from 14 residues. Germline assignment: CDR1 SGHTA and CDR2 FQGNSA. V lost 1 base, J lost 5 bases, and 11 bases lay in between. About this clone itself: Its antigen is as yet unknown. The sample holds other DNA sequences that translate to the same CDR3.

The isolated RNA, all of it, was reverse transcribed, so expressed TCRB transcripts were what got sequenced. The protocol was immunoSEQ multiplex PCR, while the TCRdb copy is restricted to in-frame clones and leaves out a portion. The data contain 250,000 or so clones, 25% to 30% of them singletons. Study results and caveats: Relative to healthy donors, patients appeared to have naive, central memory and Treg TCRB repertoires that were more similar. Whether TCRB rearrangement is influenced by HLA type went unresolved here.

Donors underwent one heparinised blood draw, approximately 120 mL on average. The chain uses TRBV7-2 and TRBJ2-5; D is undetermined. This TCR was sampled from a man aged 30 to 39 in good health. Sequencing input: central memory CD4+ T cells from blood. DNA for the CDR3: TGTGCCAGCAGCTTAGGGCTGCCTCGGGAGACCCAGTACTTC. Encoded protein: CASSLGLPRETQYF. Drawing the rest from reference TRBV7-2 and TRBJ2-5, the complete variable domain is GAGVSQSPSNKVTEKGKDVELRCDPISGHTALYWYRQSLGQGLEFLIYFQGNSAPDKSGLPSDRFSAERTGGSVSTLTIQRTQQEDSAVYLCASSLGLPRETQYFGPGTRLLVL.